Reported below is one T cell receptor beta chain. The antigen is undetermined. This sample was included in a study of radiotherapy plus CTLA-4 blockade in lung cancer. Study at large: Among all patients, around 19% showed objective responses, while roughly 34% had disease control. Regarding the study as a whole: Strongest reported response predictors: early blood clone changes and post-radiation interferon-beta. Expansion of tumor-derived TCR clones was observed in blood after radiotherapy plus ipilimumab.

V lost 6 bases and J lost 6; bases outside the gene matches: 4. The CDR3 runs to 12 residues. CDR1 is MNHNS and CDR2 is SASEGT in the germline V gene. Data came from immunoSEQ multiplex PCR; TCRdb stores just in-frame clones and leaves some out. The sample carries around 100,000 clones, approximately 80% recorded once. The sample consisted of peripheral blood, taken from a patient treated with radiotherapy plus ipilimumab. The chain uses TRBV6-1 and TRBJ2-5; 7 bases agree with TRBD2. The sequence was obtained from a human donor with non-small cell lung cancer that progressed on radiotherapy plus ipilimumab. Some clones in this sample may be carry-over from other donors' samples. CDR3 amino acids: CASRGGLKTQYF. The CDR3 DNA sequence: TGTGCCAGCAGGGGAGGGCTGAAGACCCAGTACTTC.